This T cell receptor beta chain was identified in a study of cytomegalovirus exposure and HLA in healthy donors. CDR3 size: 14 residues. Germline V gives CDR1 MNHNS, CDR2 SASEGT. Trimming at V came to 6 bases and at J to 6 bases, leaving 7 bases not matched to a gene. PCR was performed using 60 Vbeta and 13 Jbeta primers. The table came from immunoSEQ multiplex PCR; TCRdb's copy has only in-frame clones and leaves some out. This table holds approximately 120,000 clones, roughly 80% found once. J is TRBJ2-1 and V is TRBV6-1; 8 nucleotides align to TRBD1. This TCR was sampled from a female donor in good health and CMV-seronegative. The source material was PBMCs. The CDR3, as DNA: TGTGCCAGCAGAGATGGACAGGGAATCAATGAGCAGTTCTTC. Protein sequence: CASRDGQGINEQFF.